This TCR beta chain was retrieved from a study of blood T cell repertoires in COVID-19. Trimming pared 2 bases from V and 5 bases from J, leaving 11 bases between. There are 13 residues in the CDR3. Germline V gene lookup returns CDR1 GTSNPN and CDR2 SVGIG (reference sequence). The data were produced by immunoSEQ multiplex PCR, yet TCRdb's version contains in-frame clones alone and is incomplete. The sample holds around 200,000 clones, approximately 84% seen once. The rearrangement joins TRBV30 to TRBJ2-3; TRBD2 is a possible D gene (6 bases). The sequenced sample was peripheral blood. The source of this sequence is a man in his forties with active or convalescent COVID-19. In DNA form, the CDR3 reads TGTGCCTGGAGTCTCCCCGGGGGAGATACGCAGTATTTT. Amino acid sequence: CAWSLPGGDTQYF. The entire variable domain, with the rest obtained from reference TRBV30 and TRBJ2-3, is as follows: SQTIHQWPATLVQPVGSPLSLECTVEGTSNPNLYWYRQAAGRGLQLLFYSVGIGQISSEVPQNLSASRPQDRQFILSSKKLLLSDSGFYLCAWSLPGGDTQYFGPGTRLTVL.